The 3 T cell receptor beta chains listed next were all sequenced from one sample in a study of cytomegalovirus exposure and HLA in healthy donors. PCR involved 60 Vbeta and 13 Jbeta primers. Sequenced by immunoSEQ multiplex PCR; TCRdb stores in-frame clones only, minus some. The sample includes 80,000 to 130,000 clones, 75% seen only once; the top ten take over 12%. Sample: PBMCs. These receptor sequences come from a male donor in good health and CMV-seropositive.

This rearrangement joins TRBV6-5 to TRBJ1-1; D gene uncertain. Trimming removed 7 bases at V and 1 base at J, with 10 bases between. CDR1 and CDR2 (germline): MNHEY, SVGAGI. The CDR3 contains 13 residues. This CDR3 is CASNLTPNTEAFF. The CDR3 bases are TGTGCCAGCAACCTCACACCGAACACTGAAGCTTTCTTT.

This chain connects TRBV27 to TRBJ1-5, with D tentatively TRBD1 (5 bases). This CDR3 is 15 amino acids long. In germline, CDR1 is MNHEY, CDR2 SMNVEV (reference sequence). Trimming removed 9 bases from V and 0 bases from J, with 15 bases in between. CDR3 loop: CARRAAGLSNQPQHF. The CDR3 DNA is TGTGCCAGACGGGCTGCGGGGCTTAGCAATCAGCCCCAGCATTTT.

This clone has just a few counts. CDR3: CASSIGVRGGLDEQFF. The CDR3, as DNA: TGTGCCAGTAGTATAGGGGTTCGCGGGGGGTTGGATGAGCAGTTCTTC. V gene TRBV19 combines with J gene TRBJ2-1, with 8 bases identical to TRBD2. V dropped 1 base and J dropped 8; count of bases not matched to a gene: 10. There are 16 residues in the CDR3. Germline lookup yields CDR1 LNHDA and CDR2 SQIVND (reference sequence). Full variable domain (rest looked up from reference TRBV19 and TRBJ2-1): DGGITQSPKYLFRKEGQNVTLSCEQNLNHDAMYWYRQDPGQGLRLIYYSQIVNDFQKGDIAEGYSVSREKKESFPLTVTSAQKNPTAFYLCASSIGVRGGLDEQFFGPGTRLTVL.